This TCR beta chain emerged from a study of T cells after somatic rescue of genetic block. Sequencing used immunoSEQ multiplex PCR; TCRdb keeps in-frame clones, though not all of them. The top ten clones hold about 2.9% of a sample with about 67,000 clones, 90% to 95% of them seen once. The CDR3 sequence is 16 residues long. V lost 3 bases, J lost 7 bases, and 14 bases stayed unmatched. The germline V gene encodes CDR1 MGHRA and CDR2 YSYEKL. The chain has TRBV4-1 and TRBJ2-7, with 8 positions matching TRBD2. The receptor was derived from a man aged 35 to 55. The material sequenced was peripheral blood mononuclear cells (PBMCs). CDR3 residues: CASSQIGGTSGLEQYF. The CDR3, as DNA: TGCGCCAGCAGCCAGATAGGGGGGACTAGTGGGCTAGAGCAGTACTTC.